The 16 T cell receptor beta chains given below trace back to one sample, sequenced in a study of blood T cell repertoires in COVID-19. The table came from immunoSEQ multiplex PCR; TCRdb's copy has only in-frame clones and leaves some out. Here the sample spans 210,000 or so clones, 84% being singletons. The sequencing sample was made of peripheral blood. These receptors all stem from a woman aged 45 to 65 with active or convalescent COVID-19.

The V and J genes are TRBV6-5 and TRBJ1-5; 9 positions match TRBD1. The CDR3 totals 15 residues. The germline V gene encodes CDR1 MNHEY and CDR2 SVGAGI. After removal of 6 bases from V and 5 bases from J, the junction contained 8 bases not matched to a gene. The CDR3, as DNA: TGTGCCAGCAGCCTTCGGGGACAGGGTGATCAGCCCCAGCATTTT. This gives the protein CASSLRGQGDQPQHF.

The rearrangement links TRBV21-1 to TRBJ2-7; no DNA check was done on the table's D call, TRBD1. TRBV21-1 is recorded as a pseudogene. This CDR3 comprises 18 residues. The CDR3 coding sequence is TGTGCCAGCAGCAAAAAAAGGAAGAGGACAGGGGGCTCCTACGAGCAGTACTTC. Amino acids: CASSKKRKRTGGSYEQYF.

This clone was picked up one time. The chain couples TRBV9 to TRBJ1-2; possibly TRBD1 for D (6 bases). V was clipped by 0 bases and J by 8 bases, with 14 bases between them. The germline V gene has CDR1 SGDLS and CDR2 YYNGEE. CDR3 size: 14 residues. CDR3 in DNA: TGTGCCAGCAGCGTAGGTCGGGGGGCTGGAGGCTACACCTTC. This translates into CASSVGRGAGGYTF.

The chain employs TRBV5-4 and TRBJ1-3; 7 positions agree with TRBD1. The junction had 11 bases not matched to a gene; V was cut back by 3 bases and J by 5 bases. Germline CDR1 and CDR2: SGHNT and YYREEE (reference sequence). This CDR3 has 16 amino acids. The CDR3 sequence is CASSSPRQGVRNTIYF. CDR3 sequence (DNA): TGTGCCAGCAGCTCCCCCAGACAGGGAGTGAGAAACACCATATATTTT. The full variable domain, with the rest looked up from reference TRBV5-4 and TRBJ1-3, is ETGVTQSPTHLIKTRGQQVTLRCSSQSGHNTVSWYQQALGQGPQFIFQYYREEENGRGNFPPRFSGLQFPNYSSELNVNALELDDSALYLCASSSPRQGVRNTIYFGEGSWLTVV.

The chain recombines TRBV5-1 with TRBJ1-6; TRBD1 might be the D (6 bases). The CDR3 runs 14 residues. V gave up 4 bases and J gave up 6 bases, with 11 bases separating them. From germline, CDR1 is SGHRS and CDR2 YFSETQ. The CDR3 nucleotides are TGCGCCAGCAGCCTGGACAGCGGTAATTCACCCCTCCACTTT. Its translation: CASSLDSGNSPLHF.

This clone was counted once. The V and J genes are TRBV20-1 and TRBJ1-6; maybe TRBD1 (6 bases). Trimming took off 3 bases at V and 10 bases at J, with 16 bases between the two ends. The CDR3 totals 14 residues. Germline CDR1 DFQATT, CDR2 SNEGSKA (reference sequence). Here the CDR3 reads CSASRVAGESPLHF. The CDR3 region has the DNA TGCAGTGCTAGTCGTGTGGCAGGGGAGTCACCCCTCCACTTT.

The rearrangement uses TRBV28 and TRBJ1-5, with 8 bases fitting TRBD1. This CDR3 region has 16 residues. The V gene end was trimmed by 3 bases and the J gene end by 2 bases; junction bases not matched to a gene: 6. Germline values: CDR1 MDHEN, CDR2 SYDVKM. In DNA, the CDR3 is TGTGCCAGCAGTTTGACAGGACAGGGACGCAATCAGCCCCAGCATTTT. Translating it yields CASSLTGQGRNQPQHF.

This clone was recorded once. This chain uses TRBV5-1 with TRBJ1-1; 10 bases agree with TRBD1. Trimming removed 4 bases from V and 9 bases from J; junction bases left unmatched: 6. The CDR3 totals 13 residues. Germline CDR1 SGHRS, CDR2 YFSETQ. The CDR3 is CASSVTGGAQAFF. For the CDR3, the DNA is TGCGCCAGCAGCGTGACAGGGGGCGCTCAAGCTTTCTTT.

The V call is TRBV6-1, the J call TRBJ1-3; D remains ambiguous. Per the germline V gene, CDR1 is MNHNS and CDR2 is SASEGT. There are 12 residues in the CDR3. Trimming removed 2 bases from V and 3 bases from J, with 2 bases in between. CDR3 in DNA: TGTGCCAGCAGTGAACTTGGAAACACCATATATTTT. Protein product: CASSELGNTIYF.

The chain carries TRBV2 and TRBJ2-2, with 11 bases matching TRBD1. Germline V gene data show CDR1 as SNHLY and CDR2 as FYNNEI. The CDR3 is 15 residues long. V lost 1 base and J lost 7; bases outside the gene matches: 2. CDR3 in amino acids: CASSEVGQGVGELFF. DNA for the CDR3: TGTGCCAGCAGTGAAGTGGGACAGGGGGTCGGGGAGCTGTTTTTT. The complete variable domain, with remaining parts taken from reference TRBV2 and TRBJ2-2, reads EPEVTQTPSHQVTQMGQEVILRCVPISNHLYFYWYRQILGQKVEFLVSFYNNEISEKSEIFDDQFSVERPDGSNFTLKIRSTKLEDSAMYFCASSEVGQGVGELFFGEGSRLTVL.

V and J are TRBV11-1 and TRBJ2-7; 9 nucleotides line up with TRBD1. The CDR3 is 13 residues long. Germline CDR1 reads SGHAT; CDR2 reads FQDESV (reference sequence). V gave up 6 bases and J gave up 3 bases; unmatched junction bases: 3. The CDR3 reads CASRGGQGYEQYV. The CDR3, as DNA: TGTGCCAGCAGGGGGGGACAGGGCTACGAGCAGTACGTC.

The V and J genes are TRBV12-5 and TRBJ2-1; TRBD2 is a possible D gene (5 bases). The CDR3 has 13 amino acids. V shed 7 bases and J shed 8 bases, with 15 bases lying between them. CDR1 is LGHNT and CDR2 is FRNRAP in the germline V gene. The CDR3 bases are TGTGCTAGTGCCTCGGCTTGGGAGCATGAGCAGTTCTTC. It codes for CASASAWEHEQFF.

CDR3 bases: TGTGCCAGCAGCCCCACCCTCCTAGCGGGAGGGGTGAATGAGCAGTTCTTC. It specifies CASSPTLLAGGVNEQFF. This chain links TRBV11-2 with TRBJ2-1; 12 positions match TRBD2. V gave up 5 bases and J gave up 7 bases; unmatched junction bases: 12. CDR3 length equals 17 residues. Per germline, CDR1 SGHAT and CDR2 FQNNGV.

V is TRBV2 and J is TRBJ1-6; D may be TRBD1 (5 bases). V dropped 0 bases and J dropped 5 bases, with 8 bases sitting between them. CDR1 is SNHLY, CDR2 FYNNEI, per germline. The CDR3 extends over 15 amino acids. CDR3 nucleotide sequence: TGTGCCAGCAGTGAAGCGCGCAGGGATAATTCACCCCTCCACTTT. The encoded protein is CASSEARRDNSPLHF.

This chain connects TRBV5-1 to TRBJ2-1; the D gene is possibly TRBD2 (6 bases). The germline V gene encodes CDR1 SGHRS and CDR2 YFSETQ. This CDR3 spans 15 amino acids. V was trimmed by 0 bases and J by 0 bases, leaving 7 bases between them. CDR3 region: CASSLVTSSYNEQFF. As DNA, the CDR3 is TGCGCCAGCAGCTTGGTGACTAGCTCCTACAATGAGCAGTTCTTC. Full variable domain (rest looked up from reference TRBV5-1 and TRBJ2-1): KAGVTQTPRYLIKTRGQQVTLSCSPISGHRSVSWYQQTPGQGLQFLFEYFSETQRNKGNFPGRFSGRQFSNSRSEMNVSTLELGDSALYLCASSLVTSSYNEQFFGPGTRLTVL.

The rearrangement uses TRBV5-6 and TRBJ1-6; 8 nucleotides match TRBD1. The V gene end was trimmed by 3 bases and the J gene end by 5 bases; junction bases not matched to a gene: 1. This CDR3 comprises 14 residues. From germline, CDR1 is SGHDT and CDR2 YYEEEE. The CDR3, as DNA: TGTGCCAGCAGCTGGACAGGGAATAATTCACCCCTCCACTTT. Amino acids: CASSWTGNNSPLHF.